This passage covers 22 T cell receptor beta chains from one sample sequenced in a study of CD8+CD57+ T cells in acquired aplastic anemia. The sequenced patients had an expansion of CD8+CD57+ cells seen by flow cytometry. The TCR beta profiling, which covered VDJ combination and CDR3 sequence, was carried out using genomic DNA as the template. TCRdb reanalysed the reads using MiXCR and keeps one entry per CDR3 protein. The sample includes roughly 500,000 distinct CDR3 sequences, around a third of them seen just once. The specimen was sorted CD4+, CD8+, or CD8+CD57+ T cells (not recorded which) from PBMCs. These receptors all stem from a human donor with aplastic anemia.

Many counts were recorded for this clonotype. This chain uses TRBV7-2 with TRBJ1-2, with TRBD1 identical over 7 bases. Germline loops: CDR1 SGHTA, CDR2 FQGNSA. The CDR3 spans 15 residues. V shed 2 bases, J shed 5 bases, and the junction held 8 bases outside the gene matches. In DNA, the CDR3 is TGTGCCAGCAGCTTATCTGTGGGACAGACATATGGCTACACCTTC. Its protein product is CASSLSVGQTYGYTF. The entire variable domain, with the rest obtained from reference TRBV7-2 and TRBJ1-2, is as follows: GAGVSQSPSNKVTEKGKDVELRCDPISGHTALYWYRQSLGQGLEFLIYFQGNSAPDKSGLPSDRFSAERTGGSVSTLTIQRTQQEDSAVYLCASSLSVGQTYGYTFGSGTRLTVV.

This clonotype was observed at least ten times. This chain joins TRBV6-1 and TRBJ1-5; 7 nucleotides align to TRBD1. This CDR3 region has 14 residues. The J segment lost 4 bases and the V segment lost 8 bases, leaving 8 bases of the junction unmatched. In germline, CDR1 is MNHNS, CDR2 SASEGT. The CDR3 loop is CASGRTGGNQPQHF. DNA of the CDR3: TGTGCCAGCGGAAGGACAGGAGGGAATCAGCCCCAGCATTTT.

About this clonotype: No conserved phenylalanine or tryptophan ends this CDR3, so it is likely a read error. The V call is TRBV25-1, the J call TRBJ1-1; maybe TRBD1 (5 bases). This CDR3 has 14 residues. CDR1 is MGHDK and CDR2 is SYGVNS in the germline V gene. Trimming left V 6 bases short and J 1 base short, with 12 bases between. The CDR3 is CASSSQGSNTEAFL. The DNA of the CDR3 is TGTGCCAGCAGCTCGCAGGGTTCGAACACTGAAGCTTTCCTT.

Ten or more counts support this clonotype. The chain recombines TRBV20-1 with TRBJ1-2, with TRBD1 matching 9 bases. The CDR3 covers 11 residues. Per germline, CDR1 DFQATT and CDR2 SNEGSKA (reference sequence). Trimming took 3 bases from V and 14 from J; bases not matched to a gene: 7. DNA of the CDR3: TGCAGTGCTAGTAGGGGGACAGGGTGTACCTTC. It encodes CSASRGTGCTF.

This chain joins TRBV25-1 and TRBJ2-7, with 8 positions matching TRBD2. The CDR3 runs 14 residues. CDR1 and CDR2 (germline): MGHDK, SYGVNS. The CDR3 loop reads CARDLGGGSPVQYF. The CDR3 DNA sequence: TGTGCTAGAGACTTGGGCGGGGGGTCCCCAGTGCAGTACTTC.

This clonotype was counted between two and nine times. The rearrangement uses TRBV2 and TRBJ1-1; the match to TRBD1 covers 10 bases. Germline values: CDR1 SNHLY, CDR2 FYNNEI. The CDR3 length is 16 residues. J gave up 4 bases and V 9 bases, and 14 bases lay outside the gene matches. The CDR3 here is CARNTGTGAQSTEAFF. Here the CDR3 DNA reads TGTGCCAGAAACACCGGGACAGGGGCCCAGAGCACTGAAGCTTTCTTT. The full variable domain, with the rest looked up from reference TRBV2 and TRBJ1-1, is EPEVTQTPSHQVTQMGQEVILRCVPISNHLYFYWYRQILGQKVEFLVSFYNNEISEKSEIFDDQFSVERPDGSNFTLKIRSTKLEDSAMYFCARNTGTGAQSTEAFFGQGTRLTVV.

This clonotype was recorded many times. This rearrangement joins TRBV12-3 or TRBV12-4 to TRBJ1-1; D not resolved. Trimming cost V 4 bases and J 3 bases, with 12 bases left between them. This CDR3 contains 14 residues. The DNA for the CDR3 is TGTGCCAGCAGTTCGAGGGCTTGGGACACTGAAGCTTTCTTT. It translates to CASSSRAWDTEAFF.

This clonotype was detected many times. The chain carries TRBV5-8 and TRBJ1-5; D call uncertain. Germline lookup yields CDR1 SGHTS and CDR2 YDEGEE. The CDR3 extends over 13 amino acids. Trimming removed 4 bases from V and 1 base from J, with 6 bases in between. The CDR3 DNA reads TGTGCCAGCAGCCTTAGGAGCAATCAGCCCCAGCATTTT. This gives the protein CASSLRSNQPQHF.

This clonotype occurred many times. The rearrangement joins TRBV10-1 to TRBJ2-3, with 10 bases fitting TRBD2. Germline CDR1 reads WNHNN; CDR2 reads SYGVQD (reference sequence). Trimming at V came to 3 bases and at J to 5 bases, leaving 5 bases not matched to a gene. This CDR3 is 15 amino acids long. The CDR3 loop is CASSELASGRDTQYF. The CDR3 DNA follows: TGCGCCAGCAGTGAATTGGCTAGCGGGAGAGATACGCAGTATTTT.

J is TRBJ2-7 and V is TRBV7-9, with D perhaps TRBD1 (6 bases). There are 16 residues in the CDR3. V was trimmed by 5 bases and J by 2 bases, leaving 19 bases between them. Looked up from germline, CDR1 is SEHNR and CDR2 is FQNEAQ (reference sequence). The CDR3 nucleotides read TGTGCCAGCAGCGCCAGAGGGGGTGGCAACCCCTACGAGCAGTACTTC. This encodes CASSARGGGNPYEQYF. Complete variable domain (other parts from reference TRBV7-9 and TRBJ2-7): DTGVSQNPRHKITKRGQNVTFRCDPISEHNRLYWYRQTLGQGPEFLTYFQNEAQLEKSRLLSDRFSAERPKGSFSTLEIQRTEQGDSAMYLCASSARGGGNPYEQYFGPGTRLTVT.

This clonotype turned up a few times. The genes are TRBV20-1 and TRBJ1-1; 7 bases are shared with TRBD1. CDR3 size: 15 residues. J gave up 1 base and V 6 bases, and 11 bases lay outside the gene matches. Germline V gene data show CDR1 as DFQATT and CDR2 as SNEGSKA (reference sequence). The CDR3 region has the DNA TGCAGTGCCCTCCGGGACAGCCTTCCGAACACTGAAGCTTTCTTT. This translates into CSALRDSLPNTEAFF.

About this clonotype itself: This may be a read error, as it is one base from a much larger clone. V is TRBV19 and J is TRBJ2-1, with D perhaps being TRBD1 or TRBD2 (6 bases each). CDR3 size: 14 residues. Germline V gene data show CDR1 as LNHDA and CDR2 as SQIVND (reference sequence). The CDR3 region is CASSTTGGLNEQSF. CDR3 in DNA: TGTGCCAGTAGTACGACAGGAGGGCTGAATGAGCAGTCCTTC.

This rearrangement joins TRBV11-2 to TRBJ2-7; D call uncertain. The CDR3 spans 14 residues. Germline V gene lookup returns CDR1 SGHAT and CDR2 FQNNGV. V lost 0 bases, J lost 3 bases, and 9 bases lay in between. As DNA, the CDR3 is TGTGCCAGCAGCTTAGACATGGCTAGCTACGAGCAGTACTTC. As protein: CASSLDMASYEQYF.

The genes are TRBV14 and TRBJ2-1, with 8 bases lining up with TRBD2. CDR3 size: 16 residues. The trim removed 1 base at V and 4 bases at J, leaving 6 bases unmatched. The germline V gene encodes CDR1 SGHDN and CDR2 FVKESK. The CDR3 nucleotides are TGTGCCAGCAGCCAAGCCGGGGGGGCTGAGTACAATGAGCAGTTCTTC. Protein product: CASSQAGGAEYNEQFF.

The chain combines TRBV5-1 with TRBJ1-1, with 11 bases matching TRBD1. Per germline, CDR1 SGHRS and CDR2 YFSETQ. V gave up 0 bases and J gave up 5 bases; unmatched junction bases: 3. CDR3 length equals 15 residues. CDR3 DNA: TGCGCCAGCAGCTTGGGGGACAGGGGGGGTACTGAAGCTTTCTTT. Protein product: CASSLGDRGGTEAFF.

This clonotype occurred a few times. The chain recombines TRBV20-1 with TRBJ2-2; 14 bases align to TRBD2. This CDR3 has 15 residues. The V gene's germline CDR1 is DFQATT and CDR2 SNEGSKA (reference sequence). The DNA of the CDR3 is TGCAGCGGGACTAGCGGGGGCGCGAACACCGGGGAGCTGTTTTTT. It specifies CSGTSGGANTGELFF.

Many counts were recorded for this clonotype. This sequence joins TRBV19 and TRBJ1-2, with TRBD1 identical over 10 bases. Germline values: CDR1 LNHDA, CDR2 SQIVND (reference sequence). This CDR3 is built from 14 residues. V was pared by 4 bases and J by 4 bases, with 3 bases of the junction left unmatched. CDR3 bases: TGTGCCAGTAGTACGACAGGGGGCGGCTATGGCTACACCTTC. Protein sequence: CASSTTGGGYGYTF.

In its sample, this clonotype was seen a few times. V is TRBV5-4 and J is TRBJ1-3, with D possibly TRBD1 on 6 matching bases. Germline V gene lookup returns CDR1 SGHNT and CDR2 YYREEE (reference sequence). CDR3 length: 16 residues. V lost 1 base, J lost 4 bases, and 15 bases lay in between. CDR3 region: CASSLTGRQIGNTIYF. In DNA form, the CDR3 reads TGTGCCAGCAGCTTGACAGGGCGTCAAATCGGAAACACCATATATTTT. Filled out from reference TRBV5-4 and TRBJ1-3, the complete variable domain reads ETGVTQSPTHLIKTRGQQVTLRCSSQSGHNTVSWYQQALGQGPQFIFQYYREEENGRGNFPPRFSGLQFPNYSSELNVNALELDDSALYLCASSLTGRQIGNTIYFGEGSWLTVV.

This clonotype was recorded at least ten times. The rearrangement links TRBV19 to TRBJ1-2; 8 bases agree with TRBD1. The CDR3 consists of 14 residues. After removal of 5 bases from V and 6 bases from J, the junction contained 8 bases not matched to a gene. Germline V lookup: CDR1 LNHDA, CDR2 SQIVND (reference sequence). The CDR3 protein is CASSSKTGGHGYTF. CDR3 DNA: TGTGCCAGTAGTTCTAAAACAGGGGGACATGGCTACACCTTC.

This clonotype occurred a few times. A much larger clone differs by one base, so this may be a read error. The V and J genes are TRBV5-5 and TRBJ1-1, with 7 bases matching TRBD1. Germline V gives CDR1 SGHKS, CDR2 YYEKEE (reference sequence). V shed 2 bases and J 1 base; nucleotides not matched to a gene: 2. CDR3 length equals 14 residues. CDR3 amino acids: CASSFRDRNTEAFF. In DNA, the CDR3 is TGTGCCAGCAGCTTCCGGGACAGGAACACTGAAGCTTTCTTT.

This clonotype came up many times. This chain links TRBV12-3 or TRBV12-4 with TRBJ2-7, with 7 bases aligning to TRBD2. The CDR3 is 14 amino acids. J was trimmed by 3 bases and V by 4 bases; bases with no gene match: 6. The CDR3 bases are TGTGCCAGCAGTTCGAATCGCGGGGGCTACGAGCAGTACTTC. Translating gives CASSSNRGGYEQYF.

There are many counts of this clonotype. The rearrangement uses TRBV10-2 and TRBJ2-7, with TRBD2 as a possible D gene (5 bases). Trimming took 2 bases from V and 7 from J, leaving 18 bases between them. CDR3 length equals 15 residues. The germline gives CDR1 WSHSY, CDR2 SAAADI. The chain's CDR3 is CASSENSAGSGEQYF. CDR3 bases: TGCGCCAGCAGTGAGAACAGCGCGGGCTCGGGGGAGCAGTACTTC.